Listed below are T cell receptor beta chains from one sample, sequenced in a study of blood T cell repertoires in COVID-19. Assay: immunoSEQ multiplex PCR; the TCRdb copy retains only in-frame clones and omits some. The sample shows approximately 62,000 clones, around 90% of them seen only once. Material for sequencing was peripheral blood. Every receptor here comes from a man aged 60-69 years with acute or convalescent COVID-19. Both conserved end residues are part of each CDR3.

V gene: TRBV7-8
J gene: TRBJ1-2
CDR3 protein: CASSLAARNYGYTF

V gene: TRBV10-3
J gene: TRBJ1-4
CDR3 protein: CAISDGTGDNEKLFF

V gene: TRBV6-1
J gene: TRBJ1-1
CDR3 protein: CASTELSGVNTEAFF

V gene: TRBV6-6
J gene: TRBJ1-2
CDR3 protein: CASTHRGGSGYTF

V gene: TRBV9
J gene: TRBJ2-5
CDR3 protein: CASSVDTQETQYF

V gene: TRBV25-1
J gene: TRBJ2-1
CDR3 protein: CASSEWVRERQFNEQFF

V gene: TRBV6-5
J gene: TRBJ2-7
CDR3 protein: CASRRGQGEFYEQYF

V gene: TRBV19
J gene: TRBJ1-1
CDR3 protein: CASSIIGGTRAGEAFF

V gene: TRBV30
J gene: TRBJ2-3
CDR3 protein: CAWRNRALGAQYF

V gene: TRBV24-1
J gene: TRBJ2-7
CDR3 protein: CATSEGLAGAYEQYF

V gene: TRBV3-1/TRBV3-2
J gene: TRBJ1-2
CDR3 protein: CASKREVNYGYTF

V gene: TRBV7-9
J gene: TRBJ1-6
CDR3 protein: CASSFARQGYYSPLHF

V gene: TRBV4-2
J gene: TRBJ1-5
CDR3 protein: CASSRRDRDGGNQPQHF

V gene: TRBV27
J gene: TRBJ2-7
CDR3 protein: CASSGRDRSPWRQYF

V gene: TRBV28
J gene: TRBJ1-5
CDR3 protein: CASSLSQGARNQPQHF

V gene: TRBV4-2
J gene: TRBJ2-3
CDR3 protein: CASSQLTTGPSTDTQYF

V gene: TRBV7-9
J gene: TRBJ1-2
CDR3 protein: CASSLALDSIYGYTF

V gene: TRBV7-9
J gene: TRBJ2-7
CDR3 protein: CASSRGRSSYEQYF

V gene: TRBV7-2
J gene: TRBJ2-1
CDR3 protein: CASSSTASGSPYNEQFF

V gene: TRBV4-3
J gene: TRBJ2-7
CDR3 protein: CASSQEGGSWTEQYF

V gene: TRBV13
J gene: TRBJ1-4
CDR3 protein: CASSLQRSEKLFF

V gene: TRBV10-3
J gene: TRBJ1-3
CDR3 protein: CAISEKPTGGNTIYF

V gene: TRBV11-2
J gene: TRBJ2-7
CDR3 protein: CASSPSGTYEQYF

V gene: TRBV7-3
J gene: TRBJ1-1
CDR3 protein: CASSLGRNTEAFF

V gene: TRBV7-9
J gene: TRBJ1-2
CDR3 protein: CASSLVLSGYTF

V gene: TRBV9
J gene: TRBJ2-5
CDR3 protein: CASSVGLAEETQYF

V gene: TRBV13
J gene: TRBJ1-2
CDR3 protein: CASSTRGDRVNYGYTF

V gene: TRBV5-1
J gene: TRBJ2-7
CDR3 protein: CASSLDVSTYEQYF

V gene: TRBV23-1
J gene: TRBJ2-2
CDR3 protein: CASSQSGVASGRPLNTGELFF